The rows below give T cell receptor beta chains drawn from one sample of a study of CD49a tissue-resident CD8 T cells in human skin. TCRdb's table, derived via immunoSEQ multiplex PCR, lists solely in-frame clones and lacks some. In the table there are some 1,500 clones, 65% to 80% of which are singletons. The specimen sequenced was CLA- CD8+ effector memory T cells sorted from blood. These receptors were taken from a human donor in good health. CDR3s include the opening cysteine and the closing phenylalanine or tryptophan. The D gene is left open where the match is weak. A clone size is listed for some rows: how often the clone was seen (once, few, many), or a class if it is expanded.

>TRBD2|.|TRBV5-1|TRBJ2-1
CASSLLLAGGAGEQFF
TGCGCCAGCAGCTTGCTACTAGCGGGAGGAGCAGGTGAGCAGTTCTTC
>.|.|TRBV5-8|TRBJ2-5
CASSDRDYQETQYF
TGTGCCAGCAGCGACCGGGACTACCAAGAGACCCAGTACTTC
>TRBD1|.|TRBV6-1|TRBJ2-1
CASSEWGGWGQGYDNEQFF
TGTGCCAGCAGTGAATGGGGTGGATGGGGACAGGGGTATGACAATGAGCAGTTCTTC
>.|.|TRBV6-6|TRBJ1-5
CASSYGTYSNQPQHF
TGTGCCAGCAGTTACGGGACATATAGCAATCAGCCCCAGCATTTT
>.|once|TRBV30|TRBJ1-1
CAWNPTGNTEAFF
TGTGCCTGGAATCCCACAGGGAACACTGAAGCTTTCTTT
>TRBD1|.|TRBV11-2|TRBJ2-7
CASSSWTGVTYEQYF
TGTGCCAGCAGCTCCTGGACAGGGGTTACCTACGAGCAGTACTTC
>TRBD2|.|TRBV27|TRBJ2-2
CASSLTSGRAGELFF
TGTGCCAGCAGTTTAACTTCCGGGAGGGCCGGGGAGCTGTTTTTT
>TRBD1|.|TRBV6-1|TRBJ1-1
CASNQQGMNTEAFF
TGTGCCAGCAATCAACAGGGGATGAACACTGAAGCTTTCTTT
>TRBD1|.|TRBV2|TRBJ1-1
CASKEPGQDTEAFF
TGTGCCAGCAAGGAACCGGGACAGGACACTGAAGCTTTCTTT
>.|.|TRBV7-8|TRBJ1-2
CASSLEFSGPPNYGYTF
TGTGCCAGCAGCTTAGAATTTTCAGGGCCCCCTAACTATGGCTACACCTTC
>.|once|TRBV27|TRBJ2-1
CASSPRGQANNEQFF
TGTGCCAGCAGTCCGCGTGGGCAGGCTAACAATGAGCAGTTCTTC
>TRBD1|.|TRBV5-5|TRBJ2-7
CASSPLEPGQGWYEQYF
TGTGCCAGCAGCCCCTTGGAACCGGGACAGGGTTGGTACGAGCAGTACTTC
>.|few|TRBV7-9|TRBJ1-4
CAGVGGAEKLFF
TGTGCCGGGGTCGGGGGGGCTGAAAAACTGTTTTTT
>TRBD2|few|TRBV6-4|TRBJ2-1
CASSGLAGESNEQFF
TGTGCCAGCAGTGGACTAGCGGGAGAAAGCAATGAGCAGTTCTTC
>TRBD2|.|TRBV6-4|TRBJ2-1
CASSDGTSSYNEQFF
TGTGCCAGCAGTGACGGGACTAGCTCCTACAATGAGCAGTTCTTC
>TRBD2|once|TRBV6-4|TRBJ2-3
CARGFLAGSTDTQYF
TGTGCCAGAGGATTCCTAGCGGGGAGCACAGATACGCAGTATTTT
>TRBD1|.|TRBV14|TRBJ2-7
CATTKQGENYEQYF
TGTGCCACCACCAAGCAGGGGGAAAACTACGAGCAGTACTTC
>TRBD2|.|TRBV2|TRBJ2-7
CAKSPPASGTYEQYF
TGTGCCAAATCGCCCCCGGCTAGCGGGACCTACGAGCAGTACTTC
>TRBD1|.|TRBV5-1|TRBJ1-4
CASRRGQSGLTNEKLFF
TGCGCCAGCAGAAGGGGGCAATCGGGCCTCACTAATGAAAAACTGTTTTTT
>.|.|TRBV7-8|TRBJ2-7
CASETAPGLTYEQYF
TGTGCCAGCGAAACCGCCCCGGGTCTCACCTACGAGCAGTACTTC
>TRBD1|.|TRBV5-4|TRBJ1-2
CASSLGMGTAIYGYTF
TGTGCCAGCAGCTTGGGGATGGGGACAGCCATCTATGGCTACACCTTC
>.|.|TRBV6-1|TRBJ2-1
CASSEAPAGFNEQFF
TGTGCCAGCAGTGAAGCGCCGGCCGGGTTCAATGAGCAGTTCTTC
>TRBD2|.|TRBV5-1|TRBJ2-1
CASSNAGGYNEQFF
TGCGCCAGCAGCAACGCGGGGGGGTACAATGAGCAGTTCTTC
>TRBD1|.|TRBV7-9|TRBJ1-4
CASSPGQGAGEKLFF
TGTGCCAGCAGCCCGGGACAGGGGGCAGGGGAAAAACTGTTTTTT
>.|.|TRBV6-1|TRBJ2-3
CASSEAAGASTDTQYF
TGTGCCAGCAGTGAAGCGGCAGGCGCTAGCACAGATACGCAGTATTTT
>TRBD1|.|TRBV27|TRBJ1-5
CASSPGTGEQPQHF
TGTGCCAGCAGTCCCGGGACAGGGGAACAGCCCCAGCATTTT
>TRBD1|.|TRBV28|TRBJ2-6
CASSLRDRGLYGANVLTF
TGTGCCAGCAGTCTCCGGGACAGGGGGCTATATGGGGCCAACGTCCTGACTTTC
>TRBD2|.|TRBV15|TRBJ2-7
CATSRVAGGYSEQYF
TGTGCCACCAGCAGAGTAGCGGGAGGGTACAGCGAGCAGTACTTC
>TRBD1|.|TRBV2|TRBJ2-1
CASSELDGTGEFF
TGTGCCAGCAGTGAGCTGGACGGGACAGGGGAGTTCTTC
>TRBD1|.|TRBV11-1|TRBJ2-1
CASSSPGTGAYNEQFF
TGTGCCAGCAGCTCCCCCGGAACAGGGGCCTACAATGAGCAGTTCTTC
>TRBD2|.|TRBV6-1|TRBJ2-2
CASSDVAGETGELFF
TGTGCCAGCAGTGACGTAGCGGGGGAAACCGGGGAGCTGTTTTTT
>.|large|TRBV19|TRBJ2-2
CASNRAGPTGELFF
TGTGCCAGTAACCGTGCTGGGCCCACCGGGGAGCTGTTTTTT
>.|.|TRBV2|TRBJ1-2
CASSDWGLGYGYTF
TGTGCCAGCAGTGATTGGGGGCTAGGCTATGGCTACACCTTC
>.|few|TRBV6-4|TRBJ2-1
CASSDGLAGDNEQFF
TGTGCCAGCAGTGATGGTTTGGCGGGCGACAATGAGCAGTTCTTC
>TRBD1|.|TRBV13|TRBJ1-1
CASSLEGGSAEAFF
TGTGCCAGCAGCTTAGAAGGGGGCTCGGCTGAAGCTTTCTTT
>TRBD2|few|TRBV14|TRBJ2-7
CASSPQLAPLYEQCF
TGTGCCAGCAGCCCCCAACTAGCGCCACTCTACGAGCAGTGCTTC
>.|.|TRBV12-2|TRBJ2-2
CASRLGLAGDTGELFF
TGTGCAAGTCGCTTAGGACTAGCGGGAGACACCGGGGAGCTGTTTTTT
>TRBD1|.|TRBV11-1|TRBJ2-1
CASSSETGGVGFNEQFF
TGTGCCAGCAGCTCCGAGACAGGGGGCGTAGGTTTTAATGAGCAGTTCTTC
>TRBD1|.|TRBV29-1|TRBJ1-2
CSVETGESYGYTF
TGCAGCGTTGAGACAGGGGAGAGCTATGGCTACACCTTC
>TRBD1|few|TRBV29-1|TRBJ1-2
CSVAADRVDGYTF
TGCAGCGTTGCCGCCGACAGGGTGGATGGCTACACCTTC
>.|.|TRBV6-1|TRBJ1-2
CASSEFDGHPSFGYTF
TGTGCCAGCAGTGAATTTGACGGACACCCATCGTTTGGCTACACCTTC
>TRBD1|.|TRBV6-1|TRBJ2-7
CASSEIPDRGGYEQYF
TGTGCCAGCAGTGAAATCCCTGACAGGGGCGGCTACGAGCAGTACTTC
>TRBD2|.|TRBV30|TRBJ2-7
CAWSLLAGEFYEQYF
TGTGCCTGGAGTTTACTAGCGGGGGAATTCTACGAGCAGTACTTC
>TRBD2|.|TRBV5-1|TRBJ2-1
CASSLEGTSGGAVYNEQFF
TGCGCCAGCAGCTTGGAAGGGACTAGCGGGGGGGCCGTTTACAATGAGCAGTTCTTC
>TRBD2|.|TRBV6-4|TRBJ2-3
CASSERGGTDTQYF
TGTGCCAGCAGTGAGCGGGGGGGCACAGATACGCAGTATTTT
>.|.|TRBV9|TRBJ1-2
CASSVAGTAYGYTF
TGTGCCAGCAGCGTTGCCGGAACAGCCTATGGCTACACCTTC
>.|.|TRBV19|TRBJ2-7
CASSPWGPGSYEQYF
TGTGCCAGTAGTCCTTGGGGGCCGGGGTCCTACGAGCAGTACTTC
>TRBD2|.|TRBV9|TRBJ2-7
CASSPSGGSYEQYF
TGTGCCAGCAGCCCGTCGGGGGGCTCCTACGAGCAGTACTTC
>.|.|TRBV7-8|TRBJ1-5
CASSPGVYSNQPQHF
TGTGCCAGCAGCCCCGGGGTTTATAGCAATCAGCCCCAGCATTTT
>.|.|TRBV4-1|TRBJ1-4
CASSRREVGVDEKLFF
TGCGCCAGCAGCCGCCGGGAGGTCGGGGTAGATGAAAAACTGTTTTTT
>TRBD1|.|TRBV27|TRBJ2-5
CASSPRTGRDQETQYF
TGTGCCAGCAGTCCTAGGACAGGCAGGGACCAAGAGACCCAGTACTTC